Many counts were recorded for the clone carrying this TCR beta chain. Its antigen is not identified. V lost 8 bases and J 3 bases, leaving 16 bases between the germline ends. CDR1 and CDR2 from the germline V gene are MNHEY and SVGEGT. The CDR3 runs 14 residues. The entry originates in a study of regulatory T cells in long-lasting Graves disease. Study-level findings and limits: Small sample size may have lowered accuracy. The work looked only at peripheral blood and did not look at thyroid tissue. Newly diagnosed patients shared about a thousand public clonotypes; persistent patients shared around 2,500.

Time point specified: persistent/refractory GD, antithyroid drugs over 5 years with positive TRAb. From RNA extracted from PBMCs, the TCR library was made. Sequencing libraries for TCR beta were prepared with iRepertoire HTBI primers and Arm-PCR of CDR3 regions. TCRdb ran MiXCR on the multiplex PCR reads and lists one entry per CDR3 protein. The data show around 460,000 distinct CDR3 sequences, with about 20% seen just once and 13% held by the top ten. This sequence was found in a female donor with Graves disease. The chain recombines TRBV6-2 or TRBV6-3 with TRBJ1-2, with D possibly matching TRBD1 (5 bases). The sample was peripheral blood mononuclear cells (PBMCs), taken when the disease was refractory, from a patient treated with antithyroid drugs. This CDR3 reads CASCWGEAYYGYTF. The CDR3 nucleotides read TGTGCCAGCTGTTGGGGCGAAGCGTACTATGGCTACACCTTC.